This section outlines one TCR beta chain sequence together with its context. Its antigen is unidentified. The junction departs from the called germline gene at one end, perhaps through a read error. Other nucleotide sequences from this sample produce the same CDR3. The entry originates in a study of cytomegalovirus exposure and HLA in healthy donors. Generated by immunoSEQ multiplex PCR, the TCRdb table keeps only in-frame clones and is missing some. The sample records some 110,000 clones, roughly 82% being singletons. Whole-study findings and limits: Most TCR sequences were uncommon, yet certain public TCRs appeared in many donors. Reported performance of the classifier showed diagnosis of cytomegalovirus status with high specificity and sensitivity.

The CDR3 is 14 amino acids. Germline lookup yields CDR1 MNHEY and CDR2 SVGAGI. The specimen sequenced was PBMCs. The sequence came from a young man in good health and CMV-seronegative. The chain links TRBV6-5 to TRBJ2-7; 14 bases align to TRBD2. The CDR3 spells CATRLAGGPDEQYF. CDR3 coding DNA: TGTGCCACAAGACTAGCGGGAGGGCCAGACGAGCAGTACTTT.